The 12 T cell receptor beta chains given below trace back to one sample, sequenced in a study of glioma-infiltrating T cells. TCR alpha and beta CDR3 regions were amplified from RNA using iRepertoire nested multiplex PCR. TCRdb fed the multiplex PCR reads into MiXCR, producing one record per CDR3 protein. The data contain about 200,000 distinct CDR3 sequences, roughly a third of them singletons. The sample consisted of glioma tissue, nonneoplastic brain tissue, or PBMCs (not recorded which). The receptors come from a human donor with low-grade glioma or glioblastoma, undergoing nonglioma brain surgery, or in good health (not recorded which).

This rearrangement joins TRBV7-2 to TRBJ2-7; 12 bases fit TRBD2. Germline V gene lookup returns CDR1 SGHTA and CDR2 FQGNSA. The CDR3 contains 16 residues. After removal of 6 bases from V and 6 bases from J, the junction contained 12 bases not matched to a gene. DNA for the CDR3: TGTGCCAGCAGGACATTTACGACTAGCGGGAGTTTCGAGCAGTACTTC. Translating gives CASRTFTTSGSFEQYF.

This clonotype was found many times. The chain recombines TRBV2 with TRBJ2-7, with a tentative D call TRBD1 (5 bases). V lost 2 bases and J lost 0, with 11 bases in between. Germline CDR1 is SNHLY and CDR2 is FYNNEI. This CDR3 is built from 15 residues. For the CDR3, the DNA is TGTGCCAGCAGTGAATTTGACAGCCTCTCCTACGAGCAGTACTTC. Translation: CASSEFDSLSYEQYF.

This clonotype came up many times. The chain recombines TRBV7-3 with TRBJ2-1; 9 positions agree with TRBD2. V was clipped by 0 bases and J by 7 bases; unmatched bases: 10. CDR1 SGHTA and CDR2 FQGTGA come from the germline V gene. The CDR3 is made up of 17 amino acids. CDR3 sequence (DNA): TGTGCCAGCAGCTTAACGTCCCTTAGCGGGAGCGGAAATGAGCAGTTCTTC. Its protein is CASSLTSLSGSGNEQFF. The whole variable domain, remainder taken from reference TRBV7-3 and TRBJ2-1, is GAGVSQTPSNKVTEKGKYVELRCDPISGHTALYWYRQSLGQGPEFLIYFQGTGAADDSGLPNDRFFAVRPEGSVSTLKIQRTERGDSAVYLCASSLTSLSGSGNEQFFGPGTRLTVL.

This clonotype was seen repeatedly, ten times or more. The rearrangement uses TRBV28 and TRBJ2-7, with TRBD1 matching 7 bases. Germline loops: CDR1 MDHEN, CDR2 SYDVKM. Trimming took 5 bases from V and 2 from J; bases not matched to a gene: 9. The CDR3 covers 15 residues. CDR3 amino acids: CASSQSGTAPYEQYF. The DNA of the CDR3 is TGTGCCAGCAGTCAATCCGGGACAGCCCCCTACGAGCAGTACTTC.

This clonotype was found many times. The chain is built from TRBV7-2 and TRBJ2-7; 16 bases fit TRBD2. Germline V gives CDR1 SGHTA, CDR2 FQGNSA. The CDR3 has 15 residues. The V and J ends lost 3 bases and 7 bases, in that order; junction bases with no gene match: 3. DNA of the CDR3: TGTGCCAGCAGCTTGGGACTAGCGGGGGGGGGGGAGCAGTACTTC. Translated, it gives CASSLGLAGGGEQYF.

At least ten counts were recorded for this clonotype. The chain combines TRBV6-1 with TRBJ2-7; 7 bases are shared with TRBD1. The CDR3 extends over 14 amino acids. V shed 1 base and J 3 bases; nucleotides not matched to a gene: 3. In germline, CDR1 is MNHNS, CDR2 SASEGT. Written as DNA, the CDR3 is TGTGCCAGCAGTGAAGGCCCAGGGGGCTACGAGCAGTACTTC. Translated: CASSEGPGGYEQYF.

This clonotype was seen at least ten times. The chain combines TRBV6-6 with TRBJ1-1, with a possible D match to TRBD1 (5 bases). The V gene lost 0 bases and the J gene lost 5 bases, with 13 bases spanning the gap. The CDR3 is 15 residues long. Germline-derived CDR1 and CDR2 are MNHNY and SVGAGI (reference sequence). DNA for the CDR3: TGTGCCAGCAGTTACTCGGGTCAGGGAGTAACTGAAGCTTTCTTT. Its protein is CASSYSGQGVTEAFF.

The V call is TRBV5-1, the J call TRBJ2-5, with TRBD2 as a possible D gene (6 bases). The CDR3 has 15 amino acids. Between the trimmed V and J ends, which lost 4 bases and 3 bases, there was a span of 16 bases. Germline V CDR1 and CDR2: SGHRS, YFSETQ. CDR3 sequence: CASSTNLGGKETQYF. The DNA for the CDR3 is TGCGCCAGCAGCACTAACTTAGGAGGGAAAGAGACCCAGTACTTC. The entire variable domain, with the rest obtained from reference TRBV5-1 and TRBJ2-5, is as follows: KAGVTQTPRYLIKTRGQQVTLSCSPISGHRSVSWYQQTPGQGLQFLFEYFSETQRNKGNFPGRFSGRQFSNSRSEMNVSTLELGDSALYLCASSTNLGGKETQYFGPGTRLLVL.

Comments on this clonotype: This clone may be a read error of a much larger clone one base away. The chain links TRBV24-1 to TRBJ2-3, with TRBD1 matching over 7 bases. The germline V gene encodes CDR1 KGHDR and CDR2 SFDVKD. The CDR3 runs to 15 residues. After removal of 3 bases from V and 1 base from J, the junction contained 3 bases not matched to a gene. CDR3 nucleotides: TGTGCCACCAGTGATACCGACAGGGGCACAGATACGCAGTATTTT. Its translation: CATSDTDRGTDTQYF.

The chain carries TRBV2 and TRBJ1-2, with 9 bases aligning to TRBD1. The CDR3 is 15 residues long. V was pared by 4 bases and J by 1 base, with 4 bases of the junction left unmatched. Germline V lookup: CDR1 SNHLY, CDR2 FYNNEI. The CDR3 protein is CASSVRQGVNYGYTF. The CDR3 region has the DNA TGTGCCAGCAGTGTGCGACAGGGGGTTAACTATGGCTACACCTTC.

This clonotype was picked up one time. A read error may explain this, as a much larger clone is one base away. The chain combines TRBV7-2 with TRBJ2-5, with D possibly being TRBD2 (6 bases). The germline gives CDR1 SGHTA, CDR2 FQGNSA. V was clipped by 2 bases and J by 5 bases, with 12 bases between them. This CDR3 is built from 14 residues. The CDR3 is CASSLQEGRETQYF. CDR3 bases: TGTGCCAGCAGCTTACAGGAGGGCCGGGAGACCCAGTACTTC.

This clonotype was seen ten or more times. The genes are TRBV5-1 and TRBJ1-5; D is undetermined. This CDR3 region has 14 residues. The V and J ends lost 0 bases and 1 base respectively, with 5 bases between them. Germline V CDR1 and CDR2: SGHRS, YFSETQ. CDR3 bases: TGCGCCAGCAGCTTGGACGTAAGCAATCAGCCCCAGCATTTT. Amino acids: CASSLDVSNQPQHF.